This TCR beta chain is drawn from a study of control samples from healthy donors and cancer patients. Trimming removed 5 bases from V and 8 bases from J, with 6 bases in between. The CDR3 extends over 11 amino acids. Germline CDR1 is SGHAT and CDR2 is FQNNGV. Some clones are missing from TCRdb's copy, which holds only in-frame ones; the method was immunoSEQ multiplex PCR. The sample contains 160,000 or so clones, roughly 94% of which appear only once. This chain links TRBV11-2 with TRBJ1-4; no clear D gene. Input material: blood. The clonotype was recovered from a woman aged 40-49 years in good health. CDR3 sequence reads: CASSQGEKLFF. The CDR3, as DNA: TGTGCCAGCAGCCAAGGGGAAAAACTGTTTTTT.